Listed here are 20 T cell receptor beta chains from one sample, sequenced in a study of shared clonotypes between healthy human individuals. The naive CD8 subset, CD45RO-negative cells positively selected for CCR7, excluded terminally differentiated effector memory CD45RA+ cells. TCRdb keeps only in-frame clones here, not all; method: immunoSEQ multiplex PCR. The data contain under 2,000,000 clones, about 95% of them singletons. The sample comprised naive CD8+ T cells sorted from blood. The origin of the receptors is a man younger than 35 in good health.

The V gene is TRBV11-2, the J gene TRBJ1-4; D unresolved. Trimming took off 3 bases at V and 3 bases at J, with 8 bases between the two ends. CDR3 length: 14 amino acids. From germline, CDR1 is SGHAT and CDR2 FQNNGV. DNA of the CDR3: TGTGCCAGCAGCTTGTGGGTGGCTAATGAAAAACTGTTTTTT. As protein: CASSLWVANEKLFF.

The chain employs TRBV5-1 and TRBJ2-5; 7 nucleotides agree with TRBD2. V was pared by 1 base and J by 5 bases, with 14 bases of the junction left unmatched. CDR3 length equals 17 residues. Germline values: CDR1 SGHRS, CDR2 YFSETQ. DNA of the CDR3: TGCGCCAGCAGCTTGTCGATGGCGGGAGCAATCCGGGAGACCCAGTACTTC. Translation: CASSLSMAGAIRETQYF.

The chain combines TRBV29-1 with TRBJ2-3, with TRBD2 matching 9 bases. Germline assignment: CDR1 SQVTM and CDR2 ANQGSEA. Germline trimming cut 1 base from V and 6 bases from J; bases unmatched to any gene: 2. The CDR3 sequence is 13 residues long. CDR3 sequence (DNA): TGCAGCGTTGAAGGCGGGAGGGTGGATACGCAGTATTTT. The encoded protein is CSVEGGRVDTQYF.

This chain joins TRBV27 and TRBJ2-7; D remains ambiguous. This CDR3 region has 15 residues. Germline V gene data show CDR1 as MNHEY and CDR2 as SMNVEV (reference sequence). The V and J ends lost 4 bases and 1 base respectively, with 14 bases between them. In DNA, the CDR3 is TGTGCCAGCAGTTATGACGGACCGCTGTCCTACGAGCAGTACTTC. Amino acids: CASSYDGPLSYEQYF.

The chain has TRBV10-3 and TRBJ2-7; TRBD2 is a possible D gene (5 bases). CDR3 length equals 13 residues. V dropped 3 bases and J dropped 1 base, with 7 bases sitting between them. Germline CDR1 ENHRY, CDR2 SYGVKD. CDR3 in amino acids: CAISDEGSYEQYF. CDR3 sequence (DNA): TGTGCCATCAGTGACGAGGGTTCCTACGAGCAGTACTTC.

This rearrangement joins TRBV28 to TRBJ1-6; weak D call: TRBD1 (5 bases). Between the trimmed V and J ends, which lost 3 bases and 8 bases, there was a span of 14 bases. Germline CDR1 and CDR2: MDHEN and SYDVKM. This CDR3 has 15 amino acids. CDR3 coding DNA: TGTGCCAGCAGTTTGCAGGGATTCTTTGATTCACCCCTCCACTTT. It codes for CASSLQGFFDSPLHF.

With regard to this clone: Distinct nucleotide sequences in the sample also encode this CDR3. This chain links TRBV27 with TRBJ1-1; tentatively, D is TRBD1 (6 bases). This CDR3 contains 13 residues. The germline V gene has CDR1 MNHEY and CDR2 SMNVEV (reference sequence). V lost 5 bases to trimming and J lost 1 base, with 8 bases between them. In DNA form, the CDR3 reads TGTGCCAGCAGTCTACAGGGGAACACTGAAGCTTTCTTT. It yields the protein CASSLQGNTEAFF.

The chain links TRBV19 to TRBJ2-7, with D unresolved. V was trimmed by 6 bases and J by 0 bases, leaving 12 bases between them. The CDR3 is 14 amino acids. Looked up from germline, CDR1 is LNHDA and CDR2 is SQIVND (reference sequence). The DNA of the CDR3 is TGTGCCAGTAGCTTCGGCAGTTACTCCTACGAGCAGTACTTC. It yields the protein CASSFGSYSYEQYF.

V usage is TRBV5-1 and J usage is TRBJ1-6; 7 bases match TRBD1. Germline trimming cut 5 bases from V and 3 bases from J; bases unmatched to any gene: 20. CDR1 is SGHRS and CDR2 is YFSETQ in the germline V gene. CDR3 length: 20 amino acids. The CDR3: CASSSWAILEDRVYNSPLHF. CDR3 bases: TGCGCCAGCAGTTCCTGGGCTATACTTGAAGACAGGGTCTATAATTCACCCCTCCACTTT. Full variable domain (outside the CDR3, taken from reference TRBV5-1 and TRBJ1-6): KAGVTQTPRYLIKTRGQQVTLSCSPISGHRSVSWYQQTPGQGLQFLFEYFSETQRNKGNFPGRFSGRQFSNSRSEMNVSTLELGDSALYLCASSSWAILEDRVYNSPLHFGNGTRLTVT.

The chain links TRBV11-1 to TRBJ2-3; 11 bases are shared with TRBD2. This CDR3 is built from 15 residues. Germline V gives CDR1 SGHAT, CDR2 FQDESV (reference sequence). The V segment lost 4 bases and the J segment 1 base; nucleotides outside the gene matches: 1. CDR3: CASSSLAGGTDTQYF. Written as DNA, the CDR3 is TGTGCCAGCAGCTCACTAGCGGGGGGCACAGATACGCAGTATTTT.

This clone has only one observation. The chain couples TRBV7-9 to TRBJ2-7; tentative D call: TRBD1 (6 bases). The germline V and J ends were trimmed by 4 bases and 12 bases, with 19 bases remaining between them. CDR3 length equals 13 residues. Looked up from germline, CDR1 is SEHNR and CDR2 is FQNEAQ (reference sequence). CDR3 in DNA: TGTGCCAGCAGCTCGACAGGTCTACCCCGCCGGTACTTC. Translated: CASSSTGLPRRYF.

The CDR3 nucleotides are TGCAGCGTTGAAGATCTGGACGGCTTAGGAGGACACCCCGGGGAGCTGTTTTTT. Its protein is CSVEDLDGLGGHPGELFF. The genes are TRBV29-1 and TRBJ2-2; D may correspond to TRBD1 or TRBD2 (5 bases each). Trimming removed 0 bases from V and 6 bases from J, with 23 bases in between. Germline assignment: CDR1 SQVTM and CDR2 ANQGSEA. The length of the CDR3 is 18 residues.

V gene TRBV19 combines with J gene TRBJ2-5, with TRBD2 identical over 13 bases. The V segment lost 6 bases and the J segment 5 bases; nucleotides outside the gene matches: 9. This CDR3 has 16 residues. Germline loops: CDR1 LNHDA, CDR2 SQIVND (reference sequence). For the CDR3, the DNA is TGTGCCAGTAGCCTACTAGCGGGAGGGCCTTGGGAGACCCAGTACTTC. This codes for CASSLLAGGPWETQYF.

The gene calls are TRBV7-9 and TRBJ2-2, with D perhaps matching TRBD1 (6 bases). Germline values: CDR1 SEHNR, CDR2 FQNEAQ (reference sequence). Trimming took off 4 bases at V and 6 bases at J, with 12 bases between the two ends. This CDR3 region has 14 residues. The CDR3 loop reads CASSSTTGPGELFF. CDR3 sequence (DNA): TGTGCCAGCAGCTCGACGACAGGCCCCGGGGAGCTGTTTTTT.

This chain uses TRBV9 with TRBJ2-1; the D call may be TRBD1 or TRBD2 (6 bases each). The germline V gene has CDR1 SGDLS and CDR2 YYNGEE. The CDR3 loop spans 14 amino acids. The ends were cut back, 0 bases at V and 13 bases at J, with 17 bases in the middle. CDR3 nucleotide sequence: TGTGCCAGCAGCGTAGAATTGGGTAGGGGGGAACAGTTCTTC. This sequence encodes CASSVELGRGEQFF. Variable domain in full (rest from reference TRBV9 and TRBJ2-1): DSGVTQTPKHLITATGQRVTLRCSPRSGDLSVYWYQQSLDQGLQFLIQYYNGEERAKGNILERFSAQQFPDLHSELNLSSLELGDSALYFCASSVELGRGEQFFGPGTRLTVL.

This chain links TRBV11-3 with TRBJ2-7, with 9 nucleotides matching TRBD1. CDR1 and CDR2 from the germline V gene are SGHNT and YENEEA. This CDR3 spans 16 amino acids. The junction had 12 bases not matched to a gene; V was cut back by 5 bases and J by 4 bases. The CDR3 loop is CASSTRTGEGVYEQYF. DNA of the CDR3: TGTGCCAGCAGCACCCGGACAGGGGAGGGGGTTTACGAGCAGTACTTC.

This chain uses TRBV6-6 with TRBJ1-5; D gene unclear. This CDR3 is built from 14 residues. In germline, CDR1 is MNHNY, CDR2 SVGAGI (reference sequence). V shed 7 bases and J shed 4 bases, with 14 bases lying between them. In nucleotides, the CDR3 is TGTGCCAGCACCCCCGGATCATCTAATCAGCCCCAGCATTTT. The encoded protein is CASTPGSSNQPQHF.

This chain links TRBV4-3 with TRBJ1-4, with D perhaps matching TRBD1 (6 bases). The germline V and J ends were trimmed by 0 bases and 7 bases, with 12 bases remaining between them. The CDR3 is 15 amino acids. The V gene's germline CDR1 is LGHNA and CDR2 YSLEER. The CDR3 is CASSQENRVGEKLFF. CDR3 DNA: TGCGCCAGCAGCCAAGAGAACAGGGTGGGTGAAAAACTGTTTTTT.

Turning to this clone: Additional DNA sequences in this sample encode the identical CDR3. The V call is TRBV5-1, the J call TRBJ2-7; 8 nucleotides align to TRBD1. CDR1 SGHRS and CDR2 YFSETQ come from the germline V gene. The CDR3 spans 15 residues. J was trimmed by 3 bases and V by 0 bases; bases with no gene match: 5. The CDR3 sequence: CASSLETGGFYEQYF. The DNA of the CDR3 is TGCGCCAGCAGCTTGGAAACAGGGGGGTTCTACGAGCAGTACTTC.

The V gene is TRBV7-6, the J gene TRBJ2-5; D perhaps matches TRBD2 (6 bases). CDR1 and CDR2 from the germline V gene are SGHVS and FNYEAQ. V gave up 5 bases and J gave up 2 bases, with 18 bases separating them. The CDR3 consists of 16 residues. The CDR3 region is CASSPPGVGWQETQYF. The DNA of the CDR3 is TGTGCCAGCAGCCCCCCGGGGGTGGGTTGGCAAGAGACCCAGTACTTC.